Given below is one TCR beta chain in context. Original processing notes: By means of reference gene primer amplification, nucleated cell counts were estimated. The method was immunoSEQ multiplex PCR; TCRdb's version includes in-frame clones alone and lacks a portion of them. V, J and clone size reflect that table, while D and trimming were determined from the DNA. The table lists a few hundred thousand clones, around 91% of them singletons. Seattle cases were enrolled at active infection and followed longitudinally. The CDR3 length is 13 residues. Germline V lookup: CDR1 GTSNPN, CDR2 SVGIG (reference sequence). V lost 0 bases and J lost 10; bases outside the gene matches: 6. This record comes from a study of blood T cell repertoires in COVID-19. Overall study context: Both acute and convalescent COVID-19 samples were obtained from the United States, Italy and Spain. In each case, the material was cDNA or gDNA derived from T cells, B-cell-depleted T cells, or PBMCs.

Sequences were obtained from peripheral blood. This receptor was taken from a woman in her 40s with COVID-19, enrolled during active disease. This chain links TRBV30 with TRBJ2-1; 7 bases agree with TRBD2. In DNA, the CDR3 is TGTGCCTGGAGTGTGGCGGGAGCTGGAGAGCAGTTCTTC. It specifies CAWSVAGAGEQFF.